This T cell receptor (beta chain) was found in a study of blood T cell repertoires in COVID-19. Sequenced by immunoSEQ multiplex PCR; TCRdb stores in-frame clones only, minus some. The table shows around 70,000 clones, with roughly nine tenths occurring only once. The CDR3 sequence is 15 residues long. Trimming took 2 bases from V and 3 from J; bases not matched to a gene: 6. Germline CDR1 MNHNY, CDR2 SVGAGI (reference sequence). The receptor comes from a human donor in a cohort sampled during active COVID-19. The V and J genes are TRBV6-6 and TRBJ1-2, with TRBD1 matching over 7 bases. Sequencing was performed on peripheral blood. The CDR3 loop reads CASSYPTGVDYGYTF. The CDR3 nucleotides read TGTGCCAGCAGTTACCCTACAGGGGTTGACTATGGCTACACCTTC.